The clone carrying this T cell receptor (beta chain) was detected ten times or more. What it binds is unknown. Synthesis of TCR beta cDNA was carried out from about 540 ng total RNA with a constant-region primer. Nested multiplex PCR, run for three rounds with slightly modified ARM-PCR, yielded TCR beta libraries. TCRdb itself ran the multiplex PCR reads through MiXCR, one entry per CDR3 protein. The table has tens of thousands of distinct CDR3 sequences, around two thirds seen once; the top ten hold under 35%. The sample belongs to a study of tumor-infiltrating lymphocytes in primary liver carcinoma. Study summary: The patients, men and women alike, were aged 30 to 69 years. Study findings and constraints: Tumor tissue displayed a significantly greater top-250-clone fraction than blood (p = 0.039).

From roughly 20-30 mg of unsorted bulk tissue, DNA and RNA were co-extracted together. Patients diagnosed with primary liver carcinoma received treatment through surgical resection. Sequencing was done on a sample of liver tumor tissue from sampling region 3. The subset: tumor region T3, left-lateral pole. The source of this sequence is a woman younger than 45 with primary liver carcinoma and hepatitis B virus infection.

CDR3 sequence (DNA): TGTGCCAGCAGCTTAGTGGGGGCCGGCACTGAAGCTTTCTTT. It is translated as CASSLVGAGTEAFF. The V call is TRBV11-3, the J call TRBJ1-1; D perhaps matches TRBD1 (6 bases). CDR3 length: 14 residues. Deletions cut 1 base from V and 4 bases from J, with 10 bases between. Germline V gene sequence: CDR1 SGHNT, CDR2 YENEEA.